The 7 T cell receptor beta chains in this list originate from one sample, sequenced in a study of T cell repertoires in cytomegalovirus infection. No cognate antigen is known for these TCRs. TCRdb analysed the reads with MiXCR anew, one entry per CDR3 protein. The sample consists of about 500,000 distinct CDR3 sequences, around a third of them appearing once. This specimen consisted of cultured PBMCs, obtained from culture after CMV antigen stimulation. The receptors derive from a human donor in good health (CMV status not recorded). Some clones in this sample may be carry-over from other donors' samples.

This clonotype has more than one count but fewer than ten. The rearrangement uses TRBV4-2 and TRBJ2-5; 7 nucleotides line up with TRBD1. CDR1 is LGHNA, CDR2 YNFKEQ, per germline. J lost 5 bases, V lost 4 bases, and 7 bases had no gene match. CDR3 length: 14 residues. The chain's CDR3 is CASSPRQGPETQYF. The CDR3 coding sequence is TGTGCCAGCAGCCCTCGACAGGGACCGGAGACCCAGTACTTC.

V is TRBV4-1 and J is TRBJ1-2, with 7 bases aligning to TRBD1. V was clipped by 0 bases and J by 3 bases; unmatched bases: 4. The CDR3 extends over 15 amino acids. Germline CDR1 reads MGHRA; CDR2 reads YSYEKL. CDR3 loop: CASSQDPDRDYGYTF. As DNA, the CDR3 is TGCGCCAGCAGCCAAGATCCAGACAGGGACTATGGCTACACCTTC.

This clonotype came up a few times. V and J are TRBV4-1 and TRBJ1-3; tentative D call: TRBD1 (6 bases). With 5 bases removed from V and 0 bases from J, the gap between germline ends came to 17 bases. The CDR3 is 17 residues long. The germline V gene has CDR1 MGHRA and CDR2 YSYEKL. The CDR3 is CASSTIADSSSGNTIYF. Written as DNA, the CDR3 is TGCGCCAGCAGCACGATTGCGGACAGCTCCTCTGGAAACACCATATATTTT.

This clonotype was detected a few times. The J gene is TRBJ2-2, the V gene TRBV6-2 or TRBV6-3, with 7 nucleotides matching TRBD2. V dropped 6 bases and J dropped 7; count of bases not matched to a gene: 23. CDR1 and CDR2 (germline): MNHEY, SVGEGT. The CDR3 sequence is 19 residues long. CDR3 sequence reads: CASSLTRGSGIIRHGELFF. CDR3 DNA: TGTGCCAGCAGCCTCACCCGGGGGAGCGGGATTATTCGGCACGGGGAGCTGTTTTTT.

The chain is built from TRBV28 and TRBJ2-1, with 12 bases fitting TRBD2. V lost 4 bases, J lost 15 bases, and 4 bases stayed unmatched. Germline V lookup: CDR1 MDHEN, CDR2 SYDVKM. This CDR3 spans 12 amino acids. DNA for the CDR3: TGTGCCAGCAGTTCAGGGACTAGCGGGTTGTTCTTC. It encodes CASSSGTSGLFF.

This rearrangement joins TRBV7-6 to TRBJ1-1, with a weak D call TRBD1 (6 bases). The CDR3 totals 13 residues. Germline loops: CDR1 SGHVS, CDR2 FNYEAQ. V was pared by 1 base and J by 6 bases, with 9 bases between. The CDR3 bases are TGTGCCAGCAGCTTAGAGGGGGACGCTGAAGCTTTCTTT. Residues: CASSLEGDAEAFF.

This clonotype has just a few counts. The CDR3 region is CASSARDRGDDYEQYF. The CDR3 nucleotides read TGTGCCAGTAGTGCGCGGGACAGGGGAGATGACTACGAGCAGTACTTC. The V call is TRBV19, the J call TRBJ2-7; 10 bases are a match to TRBD1. V shed 5 bases, J shed 3 bases, and the junction held 10 bases outside the gene matches. The CDR3 extends over 16 amino acids. Germline V lookup: CDR1 LNHDA, CDR2 SQIVND (reference sequence).